Following are 18 T cell receptor beta chains from one sample sequenced in a study of cytomegalovirus exposure and HLA in healthy donors. Libraries were prepared by immunoSEQ multiplex PCR; TCRdb keeps only in-frame clonotypes and omits some of them. The sample holds about 130,000 clones, 94% seen once. Sequencing input: PBMCs. These TCRs come from a man between 18 and 29 years old in good health and CMV-seropositive.

The V call is TRBV19, the J call TRBJ2-7; D is perhaps TRBD2 (6 bases). This CDR3 region has 14 residues. Trimming left V 3 bases short and J 3 bases short, with 12 bases between. Germline CDR1 is LNHDA and CDR2 is SQIVND (reference sequence). CDR3 nucleotide sequence: TGTGCCAGTAGTATTGCAGGAGGGGACTACGAGCAGTACTTC. The encoded protein is CASSIAGGDYEQYF.

The gene calls are TRBV27 and TRBJ2-1; 8 bases fit TRBD2. Germline lookup yields CDR1 MNHEY and CDR2 SMNVEV (reference sequence). The CDR3 has 13 amino acids. Trimming removed 4 bases from V and 6 bases from J; junction bases left unmatched: 2. The CDR3 DNA sequence: TGTGCCAGCAGTTATCTAGCGGGCAATGAGCAGTTCTTC. Residues: CASSYLAGNEQFF.

This chain uses TRBV5-1 with TRBJ2-6; D perhaps matches TRBD1 (5 bases). V was cut by 5 bases and J by 6 bases, with 12 bases left in between. CDR3 length: 14 residues. In germline, CDR1 is SGHRS, CDR2 YFSETQ. The CDR3 protein is CASRAGYEANVLTF. CDR3 in DNA: TGCGCCAGCAGGGCAGGGTATGAGGCCAACGTCCTGACTTTC.

V usage is TRBV9 and J usage is TRBJ1-2, with 7 bases lining up with TRBD1. Germline V lookup: CDR1 SGDLS, CDR2 YYNGEE. The CDR3 has 15 amino acids. V lost 6 bases, J lost 3 bases, and 11 bases stayed unmatched. The DNA of the CDR3 is TGTGCCAGCACCTTCCAAACCCAGGGGGACTATGGCTACACCTTC. Residues: CASTFQTQGDYGYTF.

V gene TRBV2 combines with J gene TRBJ2-1, with TRBD1 identical over 8 bases. CDR3 length equals 14 residues. Germline V CDR1 and CDR2: SNHLY, FYNNEI. V dropped 6 bases and J dropped 8; count of bases not matched to a gene: 9. The CDR3: CASRIDRGSDEQFF. The CDR3 bases are TGTGCCAGCAGAATTGACAGGGGATCGGATGAGCAGTTCTTC.

The chain carries TRBV4-1 and TRBJ1-4; 9 nucleotides match TRBD1. Germline CDR1 reads MGHRA; CDR2 reads YSYEKL. The CDR3 is 15 amino acids. Germline trimming cut 1 base from V and 8 bases from J; bases unmatched to any gene: 5. CDR3 sequence: CASSQGTGAGEKLFF. The CDR3 DNA reads as TGCGCCAGCAGCCAAGGGACAGGGGCAGGGGAAAAACTGTTTTTT.

V is TRBV29-1 and J is TRBJ1-2; weak D call: TRBD1 (6 bases). Looked up from germline, CDR1 is SQVTM and CDR2 is ANQGSEA. The CDR3 contains 13 residues. V gave up 5 bases and J gave up 2 bases, with 12 bases separating them. The CDR3, as DNA: TGCAGCGTTAAAACAGGGAGCAACTATGGCTACACCTTC. Protein: CSVKTGSNYGYTF.

The chain couples TRBV7-3 to TRBJ2-3; 11 bases line up with TRBD2. The CDR3 has 14 residues. J gave up 4 bases and V 6 bases, and 3 bases lay outside the gene matches. Germline assignment: CDR1 SGHTA and CDR2 FQGTGA. In DNA form, the CDR3 reads TGTGCCAGCAGTCGACTAGCGGGACCAGATACGCAGTATTTT. The encoded protein is CASSRLAGPDTQYF. The whole variable domain, filled in from reference TRBV7-3 and TRBJ2-3, reads GAGVSQTPSNKVTEKGKYVELRCDPISGHTALYWYRQSLGQGPEFLIYFQGTGAADDSGLPNDRFFAVRPEGSVSTLKIQRTERGDSAVYLCASSRLAGPDTQYFGPGTRLTVL.

The rearrangement uses TRBV19 and TRBJ2-7; 7 bases fit TRBD2. The CDR3 is made up of 13 amino acids. Trimming removed 5 bases from V and 2 bases from J; junction bases left unmatched: 3. Germline CDR1 reads LNHDA; CDR2 reads SQIVND (reference sequence). Written as DNA, the CDR3 is TGTGCCAGTAGTGCTGGACTAGCCTACGAGCAGTACTTC. This translates into CASSAGLAYEQYF.

A word on this clone: Distinct nucleotide sequences in the sample also encode this CDR3. The chain combines TRBV7-2 with TRBJ1-1; TRBD1 might be the D (5 bases). CDR1 and CDR2 from the germline V gene are SGHTA and FQGNSA. The CDR3 is 13 amino acids. Trimming cost V 4 bases and J 2 bases, with 8 bases left between them. The CDR3 reads CASSSDRNTEAFF. CDR3 sequence (DNA): TGTGCCAGCAGCTCCGACAGAAACACTGAAGCTTTCTTT.

Written as DNA, the CDR3 is TGCGCCAGCAGCTTGGCGTTAGTCACAGATACGCAGTATTTT. Translation gives CASSLALVTDTQYF. The rearrangement uses TRBV5-1 and TRBJ2-3; D not resolved. The CDR3 is made up of 14 amino acids. With 0 bases removed from V and 2 bases from J, the gap between germline ends came to 7 bases. In germline, CDR1 is SGHRS, CDR2 YFSETQ.

The chain couples TRBV18 to TRBJ1-2; 8 bases fit TRBD1. Germline-derived CDR1 and CDR2 are KGHSH and LQKENI. This CDR3 is 14 amino acids long. V gave up 4 bases and J gave up 3 bases; unmatched junction bases: 4. CDR3 DNA sequence: TGTGCCAGCTCACTTGGACAGGGCGACTATGGCTACACCTTC. Residues: CASSLGQGDYGYTF.

V usage is TRBV5-1 and J usage is TRBJ1-1; D call uncertain. The CDR3 contains 16 residues. V lost 0 bases and J lost 6, with 18 bases in between. CDR1 is SGHRS, CDR2 YFSETQ, per germline. CDR3 sequence: CASSLGSGGPYSEAFF. The DNA of the CDR3 is TGCGCCAGCAGCTTGGGGTCAGGAGGTCCATACTCTGAAGCTTTCTTT.

This CDR3 reads CAPHGDCEQFF. The CDR3 DNA reads TGTGCCCCCCATGGGGACTGTGAGCAGTTCTTC. The chain couples TRBV19 to TRBJ2-1, with a tentative D call TRBD2 (6 bases). This CDR3 has 11 amino acids. V was clipped by 11 bases and J by 9 bases, with 14 bases between them. The germline CDR1 and CDR2 sequences are LNHDA and SQIVND (reference sequence). The full variable domain, with the rest looked up from reference TRBV19 and TRBJ2-1, is DGGITQSPKYLFRKEGQNVTLSCEQNLNHDAMYWYRQDPGQGLRLIYYSQIVNDFQKGDIAEGYSVSREKKESFPLTVTSAQKNPTAFYLCAPHGDCEQFFGPGTRLTVL.

The chain couples TRBV30 to TRBJ1-2; D is perhaps TRBD1 (5 bases). V lost 4 bases and J lost 2, with 17 bases in between. Looked up from germline, CDR1 is GTSNPN and CDR2 is SVGIG (reference sequence). CDR3 length equals 15 residues. The CDR3 region has the DNA TGTGCCTGGATTCCAGCGCCAGGGTCCAACTATGGCTACACCTTC. Its translation is CAWIPAPGSNYGYTF.

This clone has just one count. The rearrangement uses TRBV10-2 and TRBJ2-7; D might be TRBD1 (5 bases). Germline CDR1 and CDR2: WSHSY and SAAADI. The CDR3 sequence is 16 residues long. V was pared by 1 base and J by 3 bases, with 16 bases between. CDR3 in amino acids: CASSEFLGQESYEQYF. The CDR3 DNA reads TGCGCCAGCAGTGAGTTTTTGGGGCAGGAAAGCTACGAGCAGTACTTC.

The V and J genes are TRBV5-1 and TRBJ2-2; 9 nucleotides align to TRBD1. Germline assignment: CDR1 SGHRS and CDR2 YFSETQ. V was clipped by 6 bases and J by 5 bases; unmatched bases: 8. The CDR3 has 15 amino acids. CDR3 sequence reads: CASTSSTGGTGELFF. The CDR3 DNA sequence: TGCGCCAGCACCTCCTCGACAGGGGGTACCGGGGAGCTGTTTTTT.

The V call is TRBV7-9, the J call TRBJ2-7, with a tentative D call TRBD2 (5 bases). This CDR3 region has 13 residues. Trimming pared 3 bases from V and 6 bases from J, leaving 12 bases between. From germline, CDR1 is SEHNR and CDR2 FQNEAQ (reference sequence). CDR3 DNA sequence: TGTGCCAGCAGCTTTGTTTTCAGCGGCGAGCAGTACTTC. Translated: CASSFVFSGEQYF.